These 19 T cell receptor beta chains were all obtained from the same sample, sequenced in a study of radiotherapy plus CTLA-4 blockade in lung cancer. The table came from immunoSEQ multiplex PCR; TCRdb's copy has only in-frame clones and leaves some out. The sample yields 75,000 to 100,000 clones, around nine tenths seen once. Here the sequenced sample was peripheral blood, taken from a patient treated with radiotherapy plus ipilimumab. Source of these receptors: a human donor with non-small cell lung cancer that progressed on radiotherapy plus ipilimumab.

The CDR3 DNA reads TGCGCCAGTTCCCGGGACAGGGTTTCCACTGAAGCTTTCTTT. The encoded protein is CASSRDRVSTEAFF. The chain has TRBV4-1 and TRBJ1-1; 9 bases are shared with TRBD1. Germline loops: CDR1 MGHRA, CDR2 YSYEKL. CDR3 size: 14 residues. Trimming at V came to 9 bases and at J to 4 bases, leaving 9 bases not matched to a gene.

V gene TRBV7-8 combines with J gene TRBJ2-7; D remains unclear. Trimming shortened V by 3 bases and J by 3 bases, and 18 bases separated the two germline ends. The CDR3 loop spans 16 amino acids. Germline-derived CDR1 and CDR2 are SGHVS and FQNEAQ. The CDR3 reads CASSFGGTGVGYEQYF. CDR3 DNA sequence: TGTGCCAGCAGCTTCGGTGGTACGGGCGTAGGCTACGAGCAGTACTTC.

The CDR3 DNA reads as TGTGCCAGCAGCTCGGGGGGAGGAGGGAACATTCAGTACTTC. Amino acids: CASSSGGGGNIQYF. This chain connects TRBV7-8 to TRBJ2-4, with 7 nucleotides matching TRBD2. The V gene's germline CDR1 is SGHVS and CDR2 FQNEAQ. The CDR3 extends over 14 amino acids. V shed 4 bases and J 7 bases; nucleotides not matched to a gene: 7.

The chain recombines TRBV4-2 with TRBJ1-1; D unclear. Germline V CDR1 and CDR2: LGHNA, YNFKEQ. The CDR3 covers 14 residues. V was cut by 0 bases and J by 1 base, with 6 bases left in between. The CDR3, as DNA: TGTGCCAGCAGCCAAGATGTTCGGAACACTGAAGCTTTCTTT. It codes for CASSQDVRNTEAFF.

The chain couples TRBV11-2 to TRBJ2-4; D perhaps matches TRBD2 (5 bases). Germline V lookup: CDR1 SGHAT, CDR2 FQNNGV. The V end lost 5 bases, the J end lost 7 bases, and 18 bases lay between the germline ends. The CDR3 covers 15 residues. The chain's CDR3 is CASSTRTASFNIQYF. For the CDR3, the DNA is TGTGCCAGCAGCACAAGGACTGCAAGCTTCAACATTCAGTACTTC. Using reference TRBV11-2 and TRBJ2-4 for the parts outside the CDR3, the full variable domain is EAGVAQSPRYKIIEKRQSVAFWCNPISGHATLYWYQQILGQGPKLLIQFQNNGVVDDSQLPKDRFSAERLKGVDSTLKIQPAKLEDSAVYLCASSTRTASFNIQYFGAGTRLSVL.

The chain is built from TRBV4-1 and TRBJ2-1, with D tentatively TRBD2 (6 bases). Germline values: CDR1 MGHRA, CDR2 YSYEKL. The length of the CDR3 is 14 residues. With 3 bases removed from V and 3 bases from J, the gap between germline ends came to 9 bases. The CDR3 region is CASSHGGVYNEQFF. The CDR3 region has the DNA TGCGCCAGCAGCCACGGCGGGGTCTACAATGAGCAGTTCTTC.

This chain connects TRBV2 to TRBJ2-7; perhaps TRBD2 as D (6 bases). This CDR3 is 17 amino acids long. CDR1 and CDR2 (germline): SNHLY, FYNNEI. V lost 4 bases, J lost 1 base, and 20 bases lay in between. The CDR3 DNA is TGTGCCAGCAGTGGGACGCCGTGGCCGGGACTTTCCTACGAGCAGTACTTC. This encodes CASSGTPWPGLSYEQYF.

Concerning this clone: Sequence at one end of the junction differs from germline and may be a read error. The chain couples TRBV7-7 to TRBJ2-5; TRBD1 is a possible D gene (6 bases). The length of the CDR3 is 13 residues. Germline values: CDR1 SSHAT, CDR2 FNYEAQ (reference sequence). The chain's CDR3 is CASRPTGTETQYF. As DNA, the CDR3 is TGTGCTAGCAGACCAACAGGGACAGAGACCCAGTACTTC.

This chain links TRBV6-5 with TRBJ2-3; D not certain. Trimming took 2 bases from V and 6 from J, leaving 18 bases between them. This CDR3 comprises 16 residues. CDR1 and CDR2 (germline): MNHEY, SVGAGI. The CDR3 nucleotides are TGTGCCAGCAGTTACCTGGCCCCACCGTCCGGCGATACGCAGTATTTT. It specifies CASSYLAPPSGDTQYF.

The chain recombines TRBV25-1 with TRBJ1-2, with a possible D match to TRBD1 (5 bases). Germline CDR1 is MGHDK and CDR2 is SYGVNS. Trimming took off 2 bases at V and 2 bases at J, with 15 bases between the two ends. CDR3 length: 16 residues. CDR3 region: CASSEPGKGTNYGYTF. The CDR3 DNA follows: TGTGCCAGCAGTGAACCAGGGAAGGGGACGAACTATGGCTACACCTTC.

The rearrangement uses TRBV5-1 and TRBJ1-3; D gene unclear. Germline CDR1 and CDR2: SGHRS and YFSETQ. CDR3 length equals 15 residues. V gave up 0 bases and J gave up 0 bases, with 7 bases separating them. CDR3 residues: CASSLEGDSGNTIYF. The DNA for the CDR3 is TGCGCCAGCAGCTTGGAGGGAGACTCTGGAAACACCATATATTTT.

This chain uses TRBV23-1 with TRBJ1-1, with a possible D match to TRBD1 (5 bases). TRBV23-1 falls under the ORF class, with uncertain function. This CDR3 has 13 amino acids. The V and J ends lost 6 bases and 6 bases respectively, with 14 bases between them. CDR3 loop: CASRTDPRAEAFF. The CDR3 coding sequence is TGCGCCAGCAGAACTGACCCCAGGGCTGAAGCTTTCTTT.

The chain uses TRBV19 and TRBJ2-5, with 7 nucleotides matching TRBD2. Germline V gene data show CDR1 as LNHDA and CDR2 as SQIVND (reference sequence). The V gene end was trimmed by 3 bases and the J gene end by 5 bases; junction bases not matched to a gene: 12. The CDR3 contains 16 residues. The CDR3 loop is CASSIEGGSGFETQYF. The CDR3 DNA reads as TGTGCCAGTAGTATCGAGGGCGGGAGTGGGTTTGAGACCCAGTACTTC.

The genes are TRBV2 and TRBJ2-7; D is possibly TRBD1 (6 bases). V dropped 6 bases and J dropped 3 bases, with 27 bases sitting between them. From germline, CDR1 is SNHLY and CDR2 FYNNEI. The CDR3 is 18 amino acids. CDR3 sequence (DNA): TGTGCCAGCAGCTACCCCTCTTGGTCGGGACAAGGTCTCTACGAGCAGTACTTC. Amino acids: CASSYPSWSGQGLYEQYF.

This clone has just a few counts. The chain recombines TRBV10-1 with TRBJ2-7, with TRBD2 matching over 9 bases. J was trimmed by 7 bases and V by 2 bases; bases with no gene match: 9. This CDR3 has 15 amino acids. Looked up from germline, CDR1 is WNHNN and CDR2 is SYGVQD (reference sequence). The CDR3 spells CASSEDASGKGEQYF. CDR3 nucleotides: TGCGCCAGCAGTGAGGATGCTAGCGGGAAAGGGGAGCAGTACTTC.

This chain connects TRBV18 to TRBJ2-3; 10 bases match TRBD1. The germline gives CDR1 KGHSH, CDR2 LQKENI. V lost 4 bases and J lost 3; bases outside the gene matches: 7. The CDR3 extends over 16 amino acids. CDR3 sequence (DNA): TGTGCCAGCTCACGGGACTTGGACAGGGGGACAGATACGCAGTATTTT. Amino acid sequence: CASSRDLDRGTDTQYF.

V is TRBV5-1 and J is TRBJ2-5; either TRBD1 or TRBD2 may supply D (6 bases each). CDR1 and CDR2 (germline): SGHRS, YFSETQ. This CDR3 is built from 16 residues. V gave up 4 bases and J gave up 2 bases, with 18 bases separating them. The CDR3 nucleotides are TGCGCCAGCAGCCTGGGGGGCAGTCTCCTACAAGAGACCCAGTACTTC. Translation gives CASSLGGSLLQETQYF.

V usage is TRBV2 and J usage is TRBJ1-1; D gene ambiguous. Germline CDR1 SNHLY, CDR2 FYNNEI. The CDR3 is made up of 13 amino acids. Trimming took off 8 bases at V and 2 bases at J, with 12 bases between the two ends. In DNA form, the CDR3 reads TGTGCCAGCCCAGCGGAGACAAACACTGAAGCTTTCTTT. Its protein is CASPAETNTEAFF. Based on the CDR3 plus reference TRBV2 and TRBJ1-1, the full variable domain is EPEVTQTPSHQVTQMGQEVILRCVPISNHLYFYWYRQILGQKVEFLVSFYNNEISEKSEIFDDQFSVERPDGSNFTLKIRSTKLEDSAMYFCASPAETNTEAFFGQGTRLTVV.

V usage is TRBV12-5 and J usage is TRBJ1-4; the D gene is possibly TRBD1 (5 bases). In germline, CDR1 is LGHNT, CDR2 FRNRAP. V shed 3 bases and J shed 2 bases, with 16 bases lying between them. CDR3 length equals 17 residues. Here the CDR3 DNA reads TGTGCTAGTGGTTTCGGCAGGGATGTGAAGACTAATGAAAAACTGTTTTTT. This gives the protein CASGFGRDVKTNEKLFF.